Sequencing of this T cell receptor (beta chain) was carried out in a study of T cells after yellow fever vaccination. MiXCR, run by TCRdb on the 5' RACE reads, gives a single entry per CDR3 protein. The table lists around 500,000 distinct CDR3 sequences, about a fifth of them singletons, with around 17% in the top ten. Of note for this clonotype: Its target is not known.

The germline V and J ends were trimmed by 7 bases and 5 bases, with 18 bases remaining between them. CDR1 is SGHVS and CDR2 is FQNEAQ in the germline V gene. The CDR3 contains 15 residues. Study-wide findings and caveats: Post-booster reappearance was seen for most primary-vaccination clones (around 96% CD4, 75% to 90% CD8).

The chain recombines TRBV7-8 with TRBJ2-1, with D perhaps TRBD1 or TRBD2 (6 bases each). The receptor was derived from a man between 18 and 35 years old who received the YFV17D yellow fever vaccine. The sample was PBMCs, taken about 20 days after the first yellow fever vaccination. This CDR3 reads CASTEGWGADNEQFF. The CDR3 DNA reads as TGTGCCAGCACCGAGGGGTGGGGGGCGGACAATGAGCAGTTCTTC.